The rows below give T cell receptor beta chains drawn from one sample of a study of cytomegalovirus exposure and HLA in healthy donors. Libraries were prepared by immunoSEQ multiplex PCR; TCRdb keeps only in-frame clonotypes and omits some of them. The sample has 100,000 to 150,000 clones, around 70% seen once. The source material was PBMCs. Receptors originate from a man aged 30-40 years in good health and CMV-seropositive. Both conserved end residues are part of each CDR3. D genes are given only for firm matches. The size of a clone is reported for some rows only, either as once, few or many, or as a class for expanded clones.

J gene: TRBJ2-1; D gene: TRBD2; clone size: few; CDR3 length: 17; V gene: TRBV19; CDR3 protein: CASMRGGGTSGKDEQFF; CDR3 DNA: TGTGCCAGTATGAGAGGTGGTGGGACTAGCGGGAAAGATGAGCAGTTCTTC
J gene: TRBJ2-5; D gene: .; clone size: .; CDR3 length: 16; V gene: TRBV4-3; CDR3 protein: CASSQAGGTQQETQYF; CDR3 DNA: TGCGCCAGCAGCCAAGCCGGCGGGACCCAACAAGAGACCCAGTACTTC
J gene: TRBJ1-5; D gene: .; clone size: .; CDR3 length: 14; V gene: TRBV7-9; CDR3 protein: CASSTTDSNQPQHF; CDR3 DNA: TGTGCCAGCAGCACCACAGATAGCAATCAGCCCCAGCATTTT
J gene: TRBJ1-3; D gene: TRBD1; clone size: .; CDR3 length: 13; V gene: TRBV6-5; CDR3 protein: CASSSGYRGTIYF; CDR3 DNA: TGTGCCAGCAGTTCCGGTTACAGGGGCACCATATATTTT
J gene: TRBJ1-1; D gene: .; clone size: few; CDR3 length: 13; V gene: TRBV6-6; CDR3 protein: CASYRETNTEAFF; CDR3 DNA: TGTGCCAGCTATAGGGAGACGAACACTGAAGCTTTCTTT
J gene: TRBJ1-2; D gene: TRBD1; clone size: .; CDR3 length: 17; V gene: TRBV9; CDR3 protein: CASSVATLGQGYYGYTF; CDR3 DNA: TGTGCCAGCAGCGTAGCTACTCTCGGACAGGGGTACTATGGCTACACCTTC
J gene: TRBJ2-7; D gene: TRBD1; clone size: .; CDR3 length: 15; V gene: TRBV4-2; CDR3 protein: CASSVTGTGTYEQYF; CDR3 DNA: TGTGCCAGCAGCGTTACCGGGACAGGGACCTACGAGCAGTACTTC
J gene: TRBJ2-1; D gene: TRBD1; clone size: .; CDR3 length: 14; V gene: TRBV28; CDR3 protein: CASDGTGDVWEQFF; CDR3 DNA: TGTGCCAGTGACGGGACAGGGGATGTGTGGGAGCAGTTCTTC
J gene: TRBJ2-6; D gene: TRBD1; clone size: few; CDR3 length: 17; V gene: TRBV4-3; CDR3 protein: CASGPGTGHGGANVLTF; CDR3 DNA: TGCGCCAGCGGGCCCGGGACAGGGCACGGTGGGGCCAACGTCCTGACTTTC
J gene: TRBJ2-1; D gene: .; clone size: .; CDR3 length: 15; V gene: TRBV12-5; CDR3 protein: CASGLVTSSYNEQFF; CDR3 DNA: TGTGCTAGTGGTTTGGTAACTAGCTCCTACAATGAGCAGTTCTTC
J gene: TRBJ2-7; D gene: .; clone size: few; CDR3 length: 12; V gene: TRBV7-6; CDR3 protein: CASSLRWNEQYF; CDR3 DNA: TGTGCCAGCAGCCTCAGGTGGAACGAGCAGTACTTC
J gene: TRBJ2-7; D gene: TRBD2; clone size: .; CDR3 length: 18; V gene: TRBV11-2; CDR3 protein: CASSLVKREGPWGYEQYF; CDR3 DNA: TGTGCCAGCAGCTTAGTGAAGCGGGAGGGCCCTTGGGGGTACGAGCAGTACTTC
J gene: TRBJ2-2; D gene: .; clone size: once; CDR3 length: 18; V gene: TRBV28; CDR3 protein: CASSAWGQGKWNTGELFF; CDR3 DNA: TGTGCCAGCAGTGCATGGGGGCAGGGTAAATGGAACACCGGGGAGCTGTTTTTT
J gene: TRBJ1-2; D gene: .; clone size: .; CDR3 length: 13; V gene: TRBV7-2; CDR3 protein: CASSLGQGYGYTF; CDR3 DNA: TGTGCCAGCAGCTTAGGGCAGGGCTATGGCTACACCTTC
J gene: TRBJ2-6; D gene: .; clone size: .; CDR3 length: 17; V gene: TRBV18; CDR3 protein: CASSPRGRSSGANVLTF; CDR3 DNA: TGTGCCAGCTCACCGCGGGGACGGAGCTCTGGGGCCAACGTCCTGACTTTC
J gene: TRBJ1-2; D gene: .; clone size: once; CDR3 length: 20; V gene: TRBV9; CDR3 protein: CASSSPGRMWEGLDDYGYTF; CDR3 DNA: TGTGCCAGCAGCTCCCCGGGAAGGATGTGGGAGGGACTCGATGACTATGGCTACACCTTC
J gene: TRBJ1-5; D gene: .; clone size: .; CDR3 length: 13; V gene: TRBV28; CDR3 protein: CASSLPPNQPQHF; CDR3 DNA: TGTGCCAGCAGTTTACCCCCTAATCAGCCCCAGCATTTT
J gene: TRBJ2-7; D gene: TRBD1; clone size: .; CDR3 length: 14; V gene: TRBV2; CDR3 protein: CASSDYDRGSEQYF; CDR3 DNA: TGTGCCAGCAGTGATTACGACAGGGGCTCCGAGCAGTACTTC
J gene: TRBJ2-7; D gene: TRBD2; clone size: few; CDR3 length: 16; V gene: TRBV10-2; CDR3 protein: CASRQQAGGPSYEQYF; CDR3 DNA: TGCGCCAGCAGACAACAAGCGGGAGGTCCCTCCTACGAGCAGTACTTC
J gene: TRBJ2-3; D gene: TRBD1; clone size: .; CDR3 length: 15; V gene: TRBV6-1; CDR3 protein: CASSGQGVSTDTQYF; CDR3 DNA: TGTGCCAGCAGTGGACAGGGGGTTAGCACAGATACGCAGTATTTT
J gene: TRBJ2-1; D gene: .; clone size: .; CDR3 length: 16; V gene: TRBV2; CDR3 protein: CASSTPWQGRPNEQFF; CDR3 DNA: TGTGCCAGCAGTACCCCTTGGCAGGGGCGCCCCAATGAGCAGTTCTTC
J gene: TRBJ2-2; D gene: TRBD1; clone size: .; CDR3 length: 16; V gene: TRBV5-1; CDR3 protein: CASSSGQGLVPGELFF; CDR3 DNA: TGCGCCAGCAGCTCAGGACAGGGACTTGTTCCCGGGGAGCTGTTTTTT
J gene: TRBJ1-2; D gene: .; clone size: .; CDR3 length: 14; V gene: TRBV9; CDR3 protein: CASSVDLTGDGYTF; CDR3 DNA: TGTGCCAGCAGCGTAGATCTAACAGGCGATGGCTACACCTTC
J gene: TRBJ1-6; D gene: .; clone size: .; CDR3 length: 17; V gene: TRBV29-1; CDR3 protein: CSVEVMAWTLINSPLHF; CDR3 DNA: TGCAGCGTTGAGGTGATGGCGTGGACTCTGATTAATTCACCCCTCCACTTT
J gene: TRBJ2-4; D gene: TRBD1; clone size: .; CDR3 length: 14; V gene: TRBV15; CDR3 protein: CATSRTGQGSIQYF; CDR3 DNA: TGTGCCACCAGCAGGACTGGACAGGGAAGCATTCAGTACTTC
J gene: TRBJ2-3; D gene: .; clone size: few; CDR3 length: 13; V gene: TRBV11-2; CDR3 protein: CASSWDLTDTQYF; CDR3 DNA: TGTGCCAGCAGCTGGGACTTGACAGATACGCAGTATTTT
J gene: TRBJ2-3; D gene: TRBD2; clone size: .; CDR3 length: 14; V gene: TRBV13; CDR3 protein: CASSLPSGSYTQYF; CDR3 DNA: TGTGCCAGCAGCTTACCTAGCGGGAGCTATACGCAGTATTTT
J gene: TRBJ2-5; D gene: TRBD2; clone size: .; CDR3 length: 16; V gene: TRBV7-8; CDR3 protein: CASSASRLAGVETQYF; CDR3 DNA: TGTGCCAGCAGCGCGTCCAGACTAGCGGGAGTTGAGACCCAGTACTTC
J gene: TRBJ1-2; D gene: TRBD1; clone size: .; CDR3 length: 13; V gene: TRBV19; CDR3 protein: CASSGQGWYGYTF; CDR3 DNA: TGTGCCAGTAGTGGACAGGGATGGTATGGCTACACCTTC
J gene: TRBJ2-7; D gene: .; clone size: .; CDR3 length: 16; V gene: TRBV19; CDR3 protein: CASSPLHAGTYYEQYF; CDR3 DNA: TGTGCCAGTAGTCCATTACACGCCGGGACATATTACGAGCAGTACTTC
J gene: TRBJ1-2; D gene: TRBD1; clone size: .; CDR3 length: 17; V gene: TRBV5-1; CDR3 protein: CASSSREPGQGIYGYTF; CDR3 DNA: TGCGCCAGCAGTTCAAGGGAGCCGGGACAGGGGATCTATGGCTACACCTTC
J gene: TRBJ1-1; D gene: .; clone size: .; CDR3 length: 15; V gene: TRBV15; CDR3 protein: CATSKRGLGETEAFF; CDR3 DNA: TGTGCCACCAGCAAGCGGGGACTTGGGGAAACTGAAGCTTTCTTT
J gene: TRBJ2-5; D gene: TRBD1; clone size: .; CDR3 length: 14; V gene: TRBV19; CDR3 protein: CASSPTGGWETQYF; CDR3 DNA: TGTGCCAGTAGTCCTACAGGGGGCTGGGAGACCCAGTACTTC
J gene: TRBJ2-1; D gene: TRBD2; clone size: .; CDR3 length: 13; V gene: TRBV2; CDR3 protein: CASSEREGQEQFF; CDR3 DNA: TGTGCCAGCAGTGAGCGGGAGGGTCAAGAGCAGTTCTTC
J gene: TRBJ1-2; D gene: .; clone size: once; CDR3 length: 15; V gene: TRBV6-5; CDR3 protein: CASSKDSGAPYGYTF; CDR3 DNA: TGTGCCAGCAGTAAAGACTCAGGGGCCCCCTATGGCTACACCTTC
J gene: TRBJ2-7; D gene: .; clone size: .; CDR3 length: 16; V gene: TRBV10-3; CDR3 protein: CAISEFRLVGSYEQYF; CDR3 DNA: TGTGCCATCAGTGAGTTTAGGCTAGTCGGTAGCTACGAGCAGTACTTC
J gene: TRBJ1-2; D gene: TRBD1; clone size: .; CDR3 length: 14; V gene: TRBV18; CDR3 protein: CASSPRQGAFGYTF; CDR3 DNA: TGTGCCAGCTCACCGAGACAGGGGGCCTTCGGCTACACCTTC
J gene: TRBJ2-3; D gene: .; clone size: few; CDR3 length: 17; V gene: TRBV7-6; CDR3 protein: CASSLGRGSGSTDTQYF; CDR3 DNA: TGTGCCAGCAGCTTAGGGAGAGGAAGCGGGAGCACAGATACGCAGTATTTT
J gene: TRBJ2-7; D gene: .; clone size: .; CDR3 length: 13; V gene: TRBV5-1; CDR3 protein: CASSLEQALEQYF; CDR3 DNA: TGCGCCAGCAGCTTGGAACAGGCCCTCGAGCAGTACTTC
J gene: TRBJ1-1; D gene: .; clone size: .; CDR3 length: 16; V gene: TRBV7-9; CDR3 protein: CSSSPPPGLGNTEAFF; CDR3 DNA: TGTTCCAGCAGCCCCCCTCCAGGGTTGGGGAACACTGAAGCTTTCTTT
J gene: TRBJ2-3; D gene: TRBD1; clone size: .; CDR3 length: 14; V gene: TRBV2; CDR3 protein: CASSAQGRTDTQYF; CDR3 DNA: TGTGCCAGCAGCGCACAGGGGCGCACAGATACGCAGTATTTT
J gene: TRBJ1-1; D gene: TRBD1; clone size: .; CDR3 length: 14; V gene: TRBV10-3; CDR3 protein: CAISDRTGGTEAFF; CDR3 DNA: TGTGCCATCAGCGATAGGACAGGGGGCACTGAAGCTTTCTTT
J gene: TRBJ2-7; D gene: TRBD1; clone size: .; CDR3 length: 16; V gene: TRBV5-1; CDR3 protein: CASSVEQGLKGYEQYF; CDR3 DNA: TGCGCCAGCAGCGTCGAACAGGGGTTGAAGGGTTACGAGCAGTACTTC
J gene: TRBJ2-1; D gene: TRBD2; clone size: once; CDR3 length: 17; V gene: TRBV4-3; CDR3 protein: CASSQDRGSAGGGEQFF; CDR3 DNA: TGCGCCAGCAGCCAAGATCGGGGCTCAGCGGGGGGGGGTGAGCAGTTCTTC
J gene: TRBJ1-6; D gene: TRBD1; clone size: .; CDR3 length: 15; V gene: TRBV6-5; CDR3 protein: CASSYSGYRGSPLHF; CDR3 DNA: TGTGCCAGCAGTTACTCGGGGTACAGGGGATCACCCCTCCACTTT
J gene: TRBJ2-1; D gene: TRBD1; clone size: .; CDR3 length: 16; V gene: TRBV25-1; CDR3 protein: CASSEYTGVTYNEQFF; CDR3 DNA: TGTGCCAGCAGTGAATACACAGGGGTAACATACAATGAGCAGTTCTTC
J gene: TRBJ1-1; D gene: .; clone size: few; CDR3 length: 15; V gene: TRBV7-9; CDR3 protein: CASSLARVWNTEAFF; CDR3 DNA: TGTGCCAGCAGCTTAGCGCGCGTATGGAACACTGAAGCTTTCTTT
J gene: TRBJ2-3; D gene: .; clone size: .; CDR3 length: 14; V gene: TRBV4-1; CDR3 protein: CASSLDLATDTQYF; CDR3 DNA: TGCGCCAGCAGCCTGGACCTAGCGACAGATACGCAGTATTTT
J gene: TRBJ1-1; D gene: TRBD1; clone size: .; CDR3 length: 13; V gene: TRBV29-1; CDR3 protein: CSGRTGGDTEAFF; CDR3 DNA: TGCAGCGGTAGGACAGGGGGGGACACTGAAGCTTTCTTT
J gene: TRBJ2-7; D gene: TRBD2; clone size: .; CDR3 length: 15; V gene: TRBV5-1; CDR3 protein: CASSLGLAGTYEQYF; CDR3 DNA: TGCGCCAGCAGCTTGGGACTAGCGGGAACCTACGAGCAGTACTTC
J gene: TRBJ1-2; D gene: .; clone size: .; CDR3 length: 14; V gene: TRBV4-3; CDR3 protein: CASSQLGLLSGYTF; CDR3 DNA: TGCGCCAGCAGCCAATTGGGACTTTTATCTGGCTACACCTTC
J gene: TRBJ2-1; D gene: TRBD2; clone size: .; CDR3 length: 16; V gene: TRBV4-2; CDR3 protein: CASSHHSGTLYNEQFF; CDR3 DNA: TGTGCCAGCAGCCACCATAGCGGGACCCTTTACAATGAGCAGTTCTTC
J gene: TRBJ2-7; D gene: .; clone size: .; CDR3 length: 15; V gene: TRBV25-1; CDR3 protein: CASSDRDSTDYEQYF; CDR3 DNA: TGTGCCAGCAGTGATAGGGACTCGACCGACTACGAGCAGTACTTC
J gene: TRBJ1-2; D gene: .; clone size: .; CDR3 length: 12; V gene: TRBV28; CDR3 protein: CASSLPREGYTF; CDR3 DNA: TGTGCCAGCAGTTTACCCCGGGAAGGCTACACCTTC
J gene: TRBJ2-3; D gene: TRBD1; clone size: .; CDR3 length: 14; V gene: TRBV5-1; CDR3 protein: CASLLSGTGDTQYF; CDR3 DNA: TGCGCCAGCTTGTTGTCCGGGACAGGGGATACGCAGTATTTT